This T cell receptor beta chain was recorded in a study of T-cell reconstitution after alpha-beta-depleted transplantation in children. Findings and limits, study-wide: From surviving recipient T cells and thymic progenitors came the high day-60 TCRbeta diversity observed in some patients.

This CDR3 comprises 17 residues. V shed 2 bases and J 3 bases; nucleotides not matched to a gene: 9. Construction of the TCRbeta library involved unique molecular identifiers. MiXCR, applied by TCRdb to the PCR reads, yields one record per CDR3 protein. The sample shows about 980,000 distinct CDR3 sequences, 25% to 30% of them seen only once. This clonotype turned up a few times. Its matching antigen is unknown. Sequencing was performed on PBMCs, mostly from graft donor cells, taken 360 days after TCRalphabeta/CD19-depleted stem cell transplant. The TCR comes from a boy less than two years old who had a stem cell transplant for SCID, so the T cells may come from the graft donor. The V and J genes are TRBV12-3 or TRBV12-4 and TRBJ2-1, with TRBD2 matching 8 bases. The CDR3 DNA is TGTGCCAGCAGTTTAAGGCTAGCGGGCCTCCTCTACAATGAGCAGTTCTTC. It yields the protein CASSLRLAGLLYNEQFF.